Listed below are T cell receptor beta chains from one sample, sequenced in a study of cytomegalovirus exposure and HLA in healthy donors. Libraries were prepared by immunoSEQ multiplex PCR; TCRdb keeps only in-frame clonotypes and omits some of them. This sample yields approximately 53,000 clones, of which roughly 92% are seen a single time; roughly 1.4% belongs to the top ten. What was sequenced was PBMCs. Source of these receptors: a man aged 18-30 years in good health and CMV-seronegative. The CDR3 runs from the conserved cysteine through the conserved F or W. Each record gives: CDR3 protein, CDR3 DNA, D gene, V gene, J gene, clone size. A D gene is named only where the DNA matches it firmly. Clone size, where shown, is once, few, many, or a class for clones that have expanded.

CASRPTSGRLNEQFF	TGTGCCAGCAGGCCAACTAGCGGGAGGCTTAATGAGCAGTTCTTC	TRBD2	TRBV7-9	TRBJ2-1	NA
CASSLSDEQFF	TGTGCCAGCAGCTTATCGGATGAGCAGTTCTTC	NA	TRBV7-9	TRBJ2-1	NA
CASSKLPGANYGYTF	TGTGCCAGCAGCAAACTTCCAGGGGCAAACTATGGCTACACCTTC	NA	TRBV21-1	TRBJ1-2	once
CASSLLSGGSGANVLTF	TGTGCCAGTAGTCTATTATCCGGTGGCTCTGGGGCCAACGTCCTGACTTTC	NA	TRBV19	TRBJ2-6	NA
CASSAQGGLYEQYF	TGCGCCAGCAGCGCACAGGGAGGGCTGTACGAGCAGTACTTC	NA	TRBV5-1	TRBJ2-7	NA
CASSSGRGHYEQYF	TGTGCCAGCAGTTCGGGGCGGGGCCACTACGAGCAGTACTTC	NA	TRBV27	TRBJ2-7	NA
CASTHGVEGNQPQHF	TGTGCCAGCACCCATGGCGTGGAGGGCAATCAGCCCCAGCATTTT	NA	TRBV28	TRBJ1-5	few
CASSPTLRDRVRNFSYEQYF	TGTGCCAGCAGCCCCACCCTCCGGGACAGGGTTAGAAACTTTTCCTACGAGCAGTACTTC	TRBD1	TRBV4-2	TRBJ2-7	NA
CASSPRDSKGSTEAFF	TGTGCCAGCAGCCCACGGGACAGCAAGGGTAGCACTGAAGCTTTCTTT	TRBD1	TRBV7-9	TRBJ1-1	NA
CASSVLQGGGGETQYF	TGTGCCAGCAGCGTTCTCCAAGGGGGCGGTGGGGAGACCCAGTACTTC	TRBD1	TRBV5-5	TRBJ2-5	NA
CSVGGGERDTQYF	TGCAGCGTTGGGGGTGGGGAGCGAGATACGCAGTATTTT	NA	TRBV29-1	TRBJ2-3	NA
CSVQVELDEQYF	TGCAGCGTTCAAGTAGAGCTTGACGAGCAGTACTTC	NA	TRBV29-1	TRBJ2-7	few
CASSIGQGANTIYF	TGTGCCAGCAGCATTGGACAGGGAGCAAACACCATATATTTT	TRBD1	TRBV28	TRBJ1-3	NA
CASSFKWDPRGGRGTQYF	TGTGCCAGCAGTTTTAAGTGGGACCCTAGGGGAGGGCGAGGTACGCAGTATTTT	TRBD2	TRBV28	TRBJ2-3	NA
CASNTLGGRESWETQYF	TGTGCCAGCAATACCCTCGGGGGAAGGGAGAGCTGGGAGACCCAGTACTTC	NA	TRBV28	TRBJ2-5	NA
CASSLSDSTRSNQPQHF	TGTGCCAGCAGCTTATCGGACAGCACCCGGAGCAATCAGCCCCAGCATTTT	NA	TRBV7-2	TRBJ1-5	NA
CASSADQDMEQFF	TGTGCCAGCAGCGCGGACCAGGACATGGAGCAGTTCTTC	NA	TRBV5-4	TRBJ2-1	NA
CASSLGIDRGRGELFF	TGTGCCAGCAGCTTAGGGATAGACAGGGGAAGGGGGGAGCTGTTTTTT	TRBD1	TRBV7-2	TRBJ2-2	NA
CASSASLEFEDTQYF	TGTGCCAGCAGCGCCTCCCTAGAATTTGAAGATACGCAGTATTTT	NA	TRBV9	TRBJ2-3	NA
CATRGVVETQYF	TGTGCCACTCGGGGGGTCGTAGAGACCCAGTACTTC	TRBD2	TRBV27	TRBJ2-5	once
CASSLIASVSSYNEQFF	TGTGCCAGCAGCTTAATTGCTAGCGTCAGCTCCTACAATGAGCAGTTCTTC	NA	TRBV7-3	TRBJ2-1	NA
CAWSVLAGSTDTQYF	TGTGCCTGGAGTGTACTAGCGGGAAGCACAGATACGCAGTATTTT	TRBD2	TRBV30	TRBJ2-3	NA
CASSYPPDWTSGRAYNEQFF	TGTGCCAGCAGTTACCCTCCTGATTGGACTAGCGGGAGGGCCTACAATGAGCAGTTCTTC	TRBD2	TRBV6-7	TRBJ2-1	NA
CASSEPAGGYEQYF	TGTGCCAGCAGTGAGCCAGCGGGGGGCTACGAGCAGTACTTC	TRBD2	TRBV2	TRBJ2-7	NA
CASRLAMAGELFF	TGTGCCAGCAGGCTAGCCATGGCCGGGGAGCTGTTTTTT	NA	TRBV2	TRBJ2-2	NA
CASSQLANYNEQFF	TGTGCCAGCAGCCAACTAGCGAACTACAATGAGCAGTTCTTC	TRBD2	TRBV7-3	TRBJ2-1	NA
CASSHQVDRDIFAFF	TGTGCCAGCAGCCACCAAGTGGACAGGGACATTTTCGCTTTCTTT	TRBD1	TRBV7-6	TRBJ1-1	NA
CASSPPEQTGYTF	TGTGCCAGCTCACCACCGGAGCAGACTGGCTACACCTTC	NA	TRBV18	TRBJ1-2	NA
CASGWAVVNTGELFF	TGTGCTAGTGGTTGGGCAGTAGTCAACACCGGGGAGCTGTTTTTT	NA	TRBV12-5	TRBJ2-2	NA